These 12 T cell receptor beta chains originate from one sample sequenced in a study of regulatory T cells in long-lasting Graves disease. Time point of the sample: newly diagnosed GD, antithyroid drugs for less than 3 months. With RNA extracted from PBMCs as input, the TCR library was made. According to the study, TCR beta libraries were built with iRepertoire HTBI primers and CDR3-region Arm-PCR. TCRdb reprocessed the multiplex PCR reads via MiXCR and lists one record per CDR3 protein. In the table there are over 500,000 distinct CDR3 sequences, about 16% of which are singletons. This sample was also put to use in a study of T cells in Graves' hyperthyroidism and ophthalmopathy.

Sequencing used peripheral blood mononuclear cells (PBMCs), obtained at new diagnosis, from a patient treated with antithyroid drugs. All receptors come from a man between 18 and 35 years old with Graves disease.

This clonotype was seen ten or more times. The chain employs TRBV28 and TRBJ2-5; D possibly corresponds to TRBD2 (6 bases). The CDR3 length is 15 residues. V was cut by 1 base and J by 5 bases, with 14 bases left in between. Germline CDR1 and CDR2: MDHEN and SYDVKM. CDR3: CASSLSAGSDETQYF. The DNA for the CDR3 is TGTGCCAGCAGTTTATCTGCGGGGTCCGACGAGACCCAGTACTTC.

This clonotype has more than one count but fewer than ten. The chain recombines TRBV20-1 with TRBJ2-7, with TRBD2 matching 9 bases. Trimming at V came to 0 bases and at J to 0 bases, leaving 15 bases not matched to a gene. The length of the CDR3 is 19 residues. Germline CDR1 is DFQATT and CDR2 is SNEGSKA (reference sequence). This CDR3 reads CSARDPGGSGSNPSYEQYF. The CDR3 region has the DNA TGCAGTGCTAGAGATCCCGGGGGTAGCGGGAGTAATCCCTCCTACGAGCAGTACTTC.

This clonotype has ten or more counts. In DNA, the CDR3 is TGTGCCAGTGCACTAGCGGGATCATACAATGAGCAGTTCTTC. It translates to CASALAGSYNEQFF. V usage is TRBV6-2 or TRBV6-3 and J usage is TRBJ2-1; 10 nucleotides match TRBD2. With V trimmed by 9 bases and J by 4 bases, 6 bases remained unmatched. The CDR3 is 14 residues long. In germline, CDR1 is MNHEY, CDR2 SVGEGT.

This clonotype was observed many times. The V and J genes are TRBV7-8 and TRBJ2-7; 11 nucleotides match TRBD2. The CDR3 length is 16 residues. The V gene end was trimmed by 5 bases and the J gene end by 5 bases; junction bases not matched to a gene: 11. The germline gives CDR1 SGHVS, CDR2 FQNEAQ. This chain's CDR3 is CASSVSTSGMGNEQYF. The CDR3 DNA is TGTGCCAGCAGCGTGTCGACTAGCGGGATGGGCAACGAGCAGTACTTC.

In this sample, this clonotype turned up many times. V usage is TRBV6-1 and J usage is TRBJ2-6; possibly TRBD2 for D (7 bases). Trimming took off 6 bases at V and 0 bases at J, with 15 bases between the two ends. Germline V CDR1 and CDR2: MNHNS, SASEGT. The CDR3 sequence is 17 residues long. The CDR3 coding sequence is TGTGCCAGCAGCCGCGGGGGCGGAAACTCTGGGGCCAACGTCCTGACTTTC. Translated, it gives CASSRGGGNSGANVLTF.

This clonotype has just a few counts. V usage is TRBV6-9 and J usage is TRBJ2-1; 14 bases match TRBD2. The CDR3 contains 18 residues. V shed 3 bases, J shed 8 bases, and the junction held 12 bases outside the gene matches. The germline V gene has CDR1 MNHGY and CDR2 SVAAGI. The CDR3 DNA reads TGTGCCAGCAGTTACTCCGGGACTAGCGGGAGATTCAGCGATGAGCAGTTCTTC. It is translated as CASSYSGTSGRFSDEQFF.

The chain has TRBV5-5 and TRBJ2-5; possibly TRBD2 for D (5 bases). Deletions cut 2 bases from V and 0 bases from J, with 8 bases between. Germline V CDR1 and CDR2: SGHKS, YYEKEE (reference sequence). CDR3 length: 14 residues. CDR3 bases: TGTGCCAGCAGCTTAGCGGTGTACCAAGAGACCCAGTACTTC. This gives the protein CASSLAVYQETQYF. Full variable domain (missing parts from reference TRBV5-5 and TRBJ2-5): DAGVTQSPTHLIKTRGQQVTLRCSPISGHKSVSWYQQVLGQGPQFIFQYYEKEERGRGNFPDRFSARQFPNYSSELNVNALLLGDSALYLCASSLAVYQETQYFGPGTRLLVL.

This clonotype was seen repeatedly, ten times or more. This chain links TRBV20-1 with TRBJ1-2; weak D call: TRBD1 (6 bases). This CDR3 has 16 residues. Trimming cost V 5 bases and J 4 bases, with 23 bases left between them. Germline CDR1 and CDR2: DFQATT and SNEGSKA (reference sequence). The CDR3 loop reads CSAAATRGGRGYGYTF. The DNA for the CDR3 is TGCAGTGCTGCAGCAACTCGCGGGGGCCGAGGCTATGGCTACACCTTC.

This clonotype was detected ten times or more. V gene TRBV5-4 combines with J gene TRBJ1-2, with 7 bases identical to TRBD1. With V trimmed by 4 bases and J by 3 bases, 9 bases remained unmatched. This CDR3 spans 15 amino acids. From germline, CDR1 is SGHNT and CDR2 YYREEE (reference sequence). Here the CDR3 reads CASSEEGQPDYGYTF. CDR3 nucleotides: TGTGCCAGCAGCGAAGAGGGACAGCCCGACTATGGCTACACCTTC.

This clonotype was counted only a few times. The chain links TRBV19 to TRBJ2-3; no clear D. Germline CDR1 is LNHDA and CDR2 is SQIVND (reference sequence). The CDR3 is 14 residues long. Trimming took 3 bases from V and 11 from J, leaving 18 bases between them. The CDR3 nucleotides read TGTGCCAGTAGTATCTTGGCAGTGGATTCTCTGCAGTATTTT. Amino acids: CASSILAVDSLQYF.

The table lists this clonotype with many counts. The chain combines TRBV2 with TRBJ1-4; perhaps TRBD1 as D (6 bases). V was shortened by 2 bases and J by 0 bases, with 7 bases between the two germline ends. CDR1 is SNHLY, CDR2 FYNNEI, per germline. The CDR3 sequence is 15 residues long. The CDR3 sequence: CASSEWDTTNEKLFF. The CDR3 DNA is TGTGCCAGCAGTGAATGGGACACAACTAATGAAAAACTGTTTTTT. The whole variable domain, remainder taken from reference TRBV2 and TRBJ1-4, is EPEVTQTPSHQVTQMGQEVILRCVPISNHLYFYWYRQILGQKVEFLVSFYNNEISEKSEIFDDQFSVERPDGSNFTLKIRSTKLEDSAMYFCASSEWDTTNEKLFFGSGTQLSVL.

Comment on this clonotype: Given the absence of the conserved phenylalanine or tryptophan at the CDR3 end, a read error is likely. V usage is TRBV9 and J usage is TRBJ2-1, with 7 bases identical to TRBD1. The closer fit of TRBJ2-5 to the DNA end suggests the J call may be wrong. Germline V gene data show CDR1 as SGDLS and CDR2 as YYNGEE. The CDR3 consists of 15 residues. The CDR3 nucleotides read TGTGCCAGCAGCCCCAGAAGGGGGCCTCAAGAGACCCAGTACTAC. This codes for CASSPRRGPQETQYY.